The present T cell receptor beta chain was sequenced within a study of shared clonotypes between healthy human individuals. In replicate PCRs of sorted subsets, roughly 210 ng DNA, tens of thousands of T cell genomes, was used. TCRdb keeps only in-frame clones here, not all; method: immunoSEQ multiplex PCR. The sample gives about 2.2 million clones, 93% of which show up once; more than 1.5% is in the top ten. CD8 cells classed as naive were CD45RO-negative and positively selected for CCR7, excluding terminally differentiated effector memory CD45RA+ cells. This sequence was found in a man aged 18 to 29 in good health. Some clones in this sample may be carry-over from other donors' samples. Specimen: naive CD8+ T cells from PBMCs.

CDR3 nucleotides: TGTGCCAGCTGCAAGGGGACTGGGTACCAAGAGACCCAGTACTTC. Translated, it gives CASCKGTGYQETQYF. The chain employs TRBV2 and TRBJ2-5, with a weak D call TRBD2 (6 bases). CDR1 and CDR2 from the germline V gene are SNHLY and FYNNEI. This CDR3 is built from 15 residues. V was trimmed by 8 bases and J by 0 bases, leaving 16 bases between them. Together with reference TRBV2 and TRBJ2-5, the CDR3 gives the full variable domain: EPEVTQTPSHQVTQMGQEVILRCVPISNHLYFYWYRQILGQKVEFLVSFYNNEISEKSEIFDDQFSVERPDGSNFTLKIRSTKLEDSAMYFCASCKGTGYQETQYFGPGTRLLVL.